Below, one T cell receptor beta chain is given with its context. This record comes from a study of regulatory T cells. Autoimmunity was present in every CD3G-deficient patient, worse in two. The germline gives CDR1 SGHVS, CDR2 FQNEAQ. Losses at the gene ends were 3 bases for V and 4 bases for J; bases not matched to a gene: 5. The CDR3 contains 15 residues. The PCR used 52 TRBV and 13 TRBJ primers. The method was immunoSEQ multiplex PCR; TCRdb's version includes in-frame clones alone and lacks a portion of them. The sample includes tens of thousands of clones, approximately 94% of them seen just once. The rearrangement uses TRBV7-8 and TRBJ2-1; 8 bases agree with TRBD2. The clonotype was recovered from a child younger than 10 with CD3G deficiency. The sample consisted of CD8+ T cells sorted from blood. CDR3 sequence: CASSLGASGYNEQFF. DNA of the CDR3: TGTGCCAGCAGCTTGGGCGCTAGCGGGTACAATGAGCAGTTCTTC.